The 11 T cell receptor beta chains in this list originate from one sample, sequenced in a study of T cells in Graves' hyperthyroidism and ophthalmopathy. Authors of the study amplified TCR beta CDR3 regions from RNA transcripts. The HTBI primer set drove a first-round RT-PCR of the TCR CDR3. TCRdb reprocessed the multiplex PCR reads with MiXCR, giving one entry per CDR3 protein. The data hold some 690,000 distinct CDR3 sequences, with roughly a sixth observed a single time. Sequenced: blood. These receptors originate from a man aged 50-59 years with Graves' hyperthyroidism.

In this sample, this clonotype turned up many times. In DNA, the CDR3 is TGTGCCAGCAGTTACTCGACGGGTAGCACAGATACGCAGTATTTT. Translation gives CASSYSTGSTDTQYF. The rearrangement joins TRBV6-5 to TRBJ2-3; D unclear. The CDR3 has 15 amino acids. Trimming left V 0 bases short and J 0 bases short, with 7 bases between. Germline V lookup: CDR1 MNHEY, CDR2 SVGAGI.

The chain uses TRBV11-2 and TRBJ2-1; 11 bases align to TRBD2. The CDR3 spans 14 residues. The germline gives CDR1 SGHAT, CDR2 FQNNGV. The junction had 5 bases not matched to a gene; V was cut back by 3 bases and J by 10 bases. The CDR3 nucleotides are TGTGCCAGCAGCTTGGGACTAGCGGCTTACGAGCAGTTCTTC. Its protein is CASSLGLAAYEQFF.

The V call is TRBV7-2, the J call TRBJ2-1, with 11 nucleotides matching TRBD1. V was clipped by 5 bases and J by 8 bases; unmatched bases: 11. From germline, CDR1 is SGHTA and CDR2 FQGNSA. This CDR3 has 16 amino acids. This chain's CDR3 is CASSLTGQGGLDEQFF. CDR3 coding DNA: TGTGCCAGCAGCCTGACGGGACAGGGGGGACTCGATGAGCAGTTCTTC.

This clonotype occurred a few times. V is TRBV20-1 and J is TRBJ2-7, with TRBD2 identical over 8 bases. Per germline, CDR1 DFQATT and CDR2 SNEGSKA (reference sequence). With 2 bases clipped from V and 4 bases from J, the junction kept 10 bases outside the gene matches. CDR3 length: 15 residues. The CDR3: CSARNSGKMVYEQYF. The DNA for the CDR3 is TGCAGTGCTAGAAATAGCGGGAAGATGGTTTACGAGCAGTACTTC.

The chain has TRBV7-3 and TRBJ2-3; D possibly corresponds to TRBD2 (6 bases). V lost 4 bases and J lost 1, with 12 bases in between. The CDR3 has 15 residues. Looked up from germline, CDR1 is SGHTA and CDR2 is FQGTGA. CDR3 region: CASSSRGGGTDTQYF. The CDR3 nucleotides are TGTGCCAGCAGCTCCCGAGGAGGGGGCACAGATACGCAGTATTTT. Supplemented by reference TRBV7-3 and TRBJ2-3, the full variable domain reads GAGVSQTPSNKVTEKGKYVELRCDPISGHTALYWYRQSLGQGPEFLIYFQGTGAADDSGLPNDRFFAVRPEGSVSTLKIQRTERGDSAVYLCASSSRGGGTDTQYFGPGTRLTVL.

At least ten counts were recorded for this clonotype. This chain links TRBV27 with TRBJ2-5; perhaps TRBD2 as D (6 bases). With 3 bases removed from V and 0 bases from J, the gap between germline ends came to 8 bases. CDR3 length: 14 residues. CDR1 is MNHEY and CDR2 is SMNVEV in the germline V gene (reference sequence). The CDR3 spells CASSFSGYQETQYF. CDR3 DNA sequence: TGTGCCAGCAGTTTTAGCGGTTACCAAGAGACCCAGTACTTC.

This clonotype was recorded many times. The chain couples TRBV12-3 or TRBV12-4 to TRBJ2-7; TRBD2 matches at 10 bases. V was pared by 5 bases and J by 5 bases, with 3 bases of the junction left unmatched. The CDR3 loop spans 13 amino acids. CDR3 DNA: TGTGCCAGCAGTGGGGGACTAGCGAACGAGCAGTACTTC. Translation: CASSGGLANEQYF.

J is TRBJ2-1 and V is TRBV7-2; no reliable D call. V shed 5 bases and J shed 5 bases, with 16 bases lying between them. The germline V gene encodes CDR1 SGHTA and CDR2 FQGNSA. The CDR3 is 15 amino acids. CDR3 nucleotides: TGTGCCAGCAGCCGTGAGAGCTGGTATAACAATGAGCAGTTCTTC. It codes for CASSRESWYNNEQFF.

The chain uses TRBV5-4 and TRBJ2-1, with 10 bases that match TRBD2. The CDR3 extends over 15 amino acids. Germline V gives CDR1 SGHNT, CDR2 YYREEE (reference sequence). The J segment lost 7 bases and the V segment lost 4 bases, leaving 8 bases of the junction unmatched. As DNA, the CDR3 is TGTGCCAGCAGCCTCTACGGGACTAGCGAAAATGAGCAGTTCTTC. Its protein product is CASSLYGTSENEQFF.

This clonotype has more than one count but fewer than ten. The V gene is TRBV28, the J gene TRBJ1-1; D gene uncertain. Germline V CDR1 and CDR2: MDHEN, SYDVKM. V lost 3 bases and J 2 bases, leaving 13 bases between the germline ends. The CDR3 loop spans 15 amino acids. CDR3 DNA sequence: TGTGCCAGCAGTTTGCGGGCGACGGTTAACACTGAAGCTTTCTTT. Protein sequence: CASSLRATVNTEAFF.

CDR3 residues: CAWSDPRLAGKSEQYF. The CDR3 region has the DNA TGTGCCTGGAGTGATCCCCGACTAGCGGGGAAATCCGAGCAGTACTTC. This sequence joins TRBV30 and TRBJ2-7, with 11 bases that match TRBD2. The CDR3 is made up of 16 amino acids. Per the germline V gene, CDR1 is GTSNPN and CDR2 is SVGIG (reference sequence). The V and J ends lost 1 base and 6 bases, in that order; junction bases with no gene match: 11.